The source of this T cell receptor beta chain is a study of blood T cell repertoires in COVID-19. Overall study context: The samples span acute and convalescent COVID-19 from the United States, Italy and Spain. Sample material is recorded as cDNA or gDNA derived from T cells, B-cell-depleted T cells, or PBMCs.

Original methodology: Nucleated cell number was recorded as an estimate derived from reference gene primer amplification. The protocol was immunoSEQ multiplex PCR, while the TCRdb copy is restricted to in-frame clones and leaves out a portion. The DNA was the basis for D and trimming; V, J and clone size are from that table. The data hold about 94,000 clones, with about four fifths observed a single time. V was clipped by 0 bases and J by 5 bases, with 18 bases between them. This CDR3 contains 16 residues. In germline, CDR1 is SGHTS, CDR2 YDEGEE. The V call is TRBV5-8, the J call TRBJ2-7, with D unclear. This clonotype originated in a man aged 60 to 69 with acute or convalescent COVID-19. Source material: peripheral blood. This chain's CDR3 is CASSLGRMLAGHEQYF. The CDR3 DNA reads TGTGCCAGCAGCTTGGGGCGGATGCTGGCTGGCCACGAGCAGTACTTC. The full variable domain, with the rest looked up from reference TRBV5-8 and TRBJ2-7, is EAGVTQSPTHLIKTRGQQATLRCSPISGHTSVYWYQQALGLGLQFLLWYDEGEERNRGNFPPRFSGRQFPNYSSELNVNALELEDSALYLCASSLGRMLAGHEQYFGPGTRLTVT.